The present T cell receptor (beta chain) was sequenced within a study of early T cells in non-severe SARS-CoV-2 infection. Study-level background: It was bulk RNA from unsorted whole blood that was sequenced, and the chains were unpaired.

TCRdb fed the 5' RACE reads into MiXCR, producing one record per CDR3 protein. The data hold 50,000 or so distinct CDR3 sequences, with roughly 5.5% observed a single time. The CDR3 spans 13 residues. Trimming took off 5 bases at V and 6 bases at J, with 11 bases between the two ends. Germline loops: CDR1 WSHSY, CDR2 SAAADI. Sequencing used whole blood. The genes are TRBV10-2 and TRBJ1-5; tentative D call: TRBD1 (5 bases). This receptor was obtained from an adult who was a healthcare worker with PCR-confirmed SARS-CoV-2 infection or an uninfected control (not recorded which). This CDR3 is CASSSGYVQPQHF. Written as DNA, the CDR3 is TGCGCCAGCAGTTCAGGGTACGTTCAGCCCCAGCATTTT.